Listed below are T cell receptor beta chains from one sample, sequenced in a study of cytotoxic CD8 clonotypes in ibrutinib-treated CLL. Generated by immunoSEQ multiplex PCR, the TCRdb table keeps only in-frame clones and is missing some. This sample has about 7,000 clones, with roughly three quarters found just once. Specimen: PBMCs, collected before ibrutinib treatment. The receptors were sampled from a human donor with chronic lymphocytic leukemia. CDR3s include the opening cysteine and the closing phenylalanine or tryptophan. D genes are given only for firm matches. Clone size, where shown, is once, few, many, or a class for clones that have expanded.

clone_size	j_call	cdr3_length	d_call	v_call	cdr3_aa	cdr3_nt
.	TRBJ2-1	13	.	TRBV4-2	CASSPRGTRRQFF	TGTGCCAGCAGCCCGAGGGGGACGCGTCGGCAGTTCTTC
.	TRBJ1-2	14	TRBD1	TRBV7-8	CASATTGIVYGYTF	TGTGCCAGCGCCACGACAGGGATCGTCTATGGCTACACCTTC
few	TRBJ2-7	15	TRBD1	TRBV11-2	CASSSAGQVGNEQYF	TGTGCCAGCAGCTCCGCGGGACAGGTAGGGAACGAGCAGTACTTC
.	TRBJ1-2	13	.	TRBV6-5	CASSLGISYGYTF	TGTGCCAGCAGCTTAGGGATTTCCTATGGCTACACCTTC
.	TRBJ2-4	15	TRBD1	TRBV19	CASSSTGATGNIQYF	TGTGCCAGTAGTAGTACAGGGGCGACGGGGAACATTCAGTACTTC
once	TRBJ1-5	15	TRBD1	TRBV28	CASSTGQGSNQPQHF	TGTGCCAGCAGTACCGGACAGGGTAGCAATCAGCCCCAGCATTTT
.	TRBJ1-1	15	.	TRBV28	CASSYQGSWDTEAFF	TGTGCCAGCAGTTATCAGGGGAGCTGGGACACTGAAGCTTTCTTT
.	TRBJ1-2	16	.	TRBV2	CASRYRSSNPLYGYTF	TGTGCCAGCAGATACAGGAGCTCAAACCCCCTCTATGGCTACACCTTC
few	TRBJ2-4	16	.	TRBV29-1	CSVEDLAGTTQNIQYF	TGCAGCGTTGAAGATCTCGCAGGGACGACCCAAAACATTCAGTACTTC
.	TRBJ1-1	13	.	TRBV5-6	CASGFVRGTEAFF	TGTGCCAGCGGGTTCGTACGCGGCACTGAAGCTTTCTTT
once	TRBJ2-3	13	.	TRBV9	CASSYQSTDTQYF	TGTGCCAGCAGCTACCAATCCACAGATACGCAGTATTTT
.	TRBJ1-2	12	TRBD1	TRBV2	CASRGQSYGYTF	TGTGCCAGCAGGGGACAGTCCTATGGCTACACCTTC
.	TRBJ2-5	13	.	TRBV6-5	CASSYTLMETQYF	TGTGCCAGCAGTTACACCCTGATGGAGACCCAGTACTTC
.	TRBJ1-3	14	.	TRBV9	CASSVGGPGNTIYF	TGTGCCAGCAGCGTAGGGGGCCCTGGAAACACCATATATTTT